The present entry profiles one TCR beta chain with its context. Germline V gives CDR1 SGHTS, CDR2 YDEGEE. The CDR3 extends over 16 amino acids. V dropped 2 bases and J dropped 0; count of bases not matched to a gene: 6. One entry per CDR3 protein results from TCRdb running MiXCR on the RT-PCR reads. The sample consists of some 960,000 distinct CDR3 sequences, more than 15% of them appearing once. The data were taken from a study of patients and donors after allogeneic stem cell transplantation. This TCR came from a human donor who was either an allogeneic HSCT recipient or a stem cell or donor lymphocyte infusion donor (not recorded which). It is not recorded whose cells these are; they may come from a transplant donor. What was sequenced was blood, either unsorted or a sorted T cell fraction (not recorded which). The J gene is TRBJ2-7, the V gene TRBV5-8, with 9 bases identical to TRBD1. The CDR3 region is CASSFWDRALSYEQYF. The CDR3 nucleotides read TGTGCCAGCAGCTTTTGGGACAGGGCTCTCTCCTACGAGCAGTACTTC. Filled out from reference TRBV5-8 and TRBJ2-7, the complete variable domain reads EAGVTQSPTHLIKTRGQQATLRCSPISGHTSVYWYQQALGLGLQFLLWYDEGEERNRGNFPPRFSGRQFPNYSSELNVNALELEDSALYLCASSFWDRALSYEQYFGPGTRLTVT.